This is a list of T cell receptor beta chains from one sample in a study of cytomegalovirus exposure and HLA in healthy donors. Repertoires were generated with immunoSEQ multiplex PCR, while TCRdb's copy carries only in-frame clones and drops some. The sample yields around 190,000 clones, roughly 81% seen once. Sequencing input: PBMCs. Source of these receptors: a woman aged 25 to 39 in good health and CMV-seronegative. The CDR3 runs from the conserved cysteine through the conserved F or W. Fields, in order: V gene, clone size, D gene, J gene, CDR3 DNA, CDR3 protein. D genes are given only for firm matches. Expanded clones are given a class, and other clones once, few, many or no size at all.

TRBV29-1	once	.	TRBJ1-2	TGCAGCGTCGTGGGGGGGGCGCGTGGCTACACCTTC	CSVVGGARGYTF
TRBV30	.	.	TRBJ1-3	TGTGCCTGGAGTCGGCGGATTAACTCTGGAAACACCATATATTTT	CAWSRRINSGNTIYF
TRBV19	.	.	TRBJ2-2	TGTGCCAGTAAAACCCCCGGGGGTAGGACCGGGGAGCTGTTTTTT	CASKTPGGRTGELFF
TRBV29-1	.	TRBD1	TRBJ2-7	TGCAGCGTTCGACAGGGGGCCTACGAGCAGTACTTC	CSVRQGAYEQYF
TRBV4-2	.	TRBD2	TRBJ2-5	TGTGCCAGCAGCCCGGGGACTAGCGGCCAAGAGACCCAGTACTTC	CASSPGTSGQETQYF
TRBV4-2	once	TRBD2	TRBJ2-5	TGTGCCAGCAGCCAAGGTAGCGGGAGAGTGGAGACCCAGTACTTC	CASSQGSGRVETQYF
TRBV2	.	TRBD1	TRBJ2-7	TGTGCCAGCAGTGGCGAGACAGGGGTAAGCTCCTACGAGCAGTACTTC	CASSGETGVSSYEQYF
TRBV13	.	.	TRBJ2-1	TGTGCCAGCAGCTTACAAGGGAGATACAATGAGCAGTTCTTC	CASSLQGRYNEQFF
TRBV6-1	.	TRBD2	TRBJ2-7	TGTGCCAGCAGTGAGGGAGGGATTGGCGAGCAGTACTTC	CASSEGGIGEQYF
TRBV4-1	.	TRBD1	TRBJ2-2	TGCGCCAGCAGCCAAGTGCGCAGGGTCCGGACAGGGAACACCGGGGAGCTGTTTTTT	CASSQVRRVRTGNTGELFF
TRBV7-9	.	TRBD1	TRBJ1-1	TGTGCCAGCAGCGGCCGGGACAGGGGGTATACTGAAGCTTTCTTT	CASSGRDRGYTEAFF
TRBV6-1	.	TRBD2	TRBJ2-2	TGTGCCGGGGGCACGGGACTAGCGAACACCGGGGAGCTGTTTTTT	CAGGTGLANTGELFF
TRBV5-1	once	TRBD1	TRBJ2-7	TGCGCCAGCAGCTTGGGGGGACAGGGATTCTACGAGCAGTACTTC	CASSLGGQGFYEQYF
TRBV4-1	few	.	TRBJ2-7	TGCGCCAGCAGGATCTCGGACATCTTCTCCTACGAGCAGTACTTC	CASRISDIFSYEQYF
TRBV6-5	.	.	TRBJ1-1	TGTGCCAGCGAAGGGACTGACACTGAAGCTTTCTTT	CASEGTDTEAFF
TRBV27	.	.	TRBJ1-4	TGTGCCAGCAGTCGGAACAGCCTGCTTAATAATGAAAAACTGTTTTTT	CASSRNSLLNNEKLFF
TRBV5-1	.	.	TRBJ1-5	TGCGCCAGCAGCTTGGGCGGGAGGTCCTTTAGCAATCAGCCCCAGCATTTT	CASSLGGRSFSNQPQHF
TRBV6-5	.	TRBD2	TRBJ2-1	TGTGCCAGCGCGGGACTAGTGGGCTACAATGAGCAGTTCTTC	CASAGLVGYNEQFF
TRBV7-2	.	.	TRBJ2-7	TGTGCCAGCAGCTTAGGGGGCTATTCTTCCTACGAGCAGTACTTC	CASSLGGYSSYEQYF
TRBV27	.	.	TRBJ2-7	TGTGCCAGCAGTCCGAAGGGCCACCTACCGGGAGTTAGTTCCTACGAGCAGTACTTC	CASSPKGHLPGVSSYEQYF
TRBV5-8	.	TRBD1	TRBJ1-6	TGTGCCAGCAGCTCGGCCACAGGGGTAGGTTCACCCCTCCACTTT	CASSSATGVGSPLHF
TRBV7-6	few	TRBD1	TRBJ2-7	TGTGCCAGCAGCCGGTCGCAGGGGGCAGGGGAGCAGTACTTC	CASSRSQGAGEQYF
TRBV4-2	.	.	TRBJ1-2	TGTGCCAGCAGCCAAGATCGGGCAGGGGACTATGGCTACACCTTC	CASSQDRAGDYGYTF
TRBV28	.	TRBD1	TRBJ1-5	TGTGCCAGCAGTTTATATCCAGGGGGTAGCAATCAGCCCCAGCATTTT	CASSLYPGGSNQPQHF
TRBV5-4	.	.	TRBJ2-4	TGTGCCAGCAGCAACCGGGACACACAGTACTTC	CASSNRDTQYF
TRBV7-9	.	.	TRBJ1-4	TGTGCCAGCAGCTTAGCGCATGGGCAGGGAGGCGAAAAACTGTTTTTT	CASSLAHGQGGEKLFF
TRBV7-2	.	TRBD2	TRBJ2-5	TGTGCCAGCAGCTTATGGGCTTCGACTAGCGGATCGCAAGAGACCCAGTACTTC	CASSLWASTSGSQETQYF
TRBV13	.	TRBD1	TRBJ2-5	TGTGCCAGCAGCGTCCGGGACAGCCACCAAGAGACCCAGTACTTC	CASSVRDSHQETQYF
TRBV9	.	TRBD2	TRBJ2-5	TGTGCCAGCAGCGAGGGAGGGTGGTGGGAGACCCAGTACTTC	CASSEGGWWETQYF
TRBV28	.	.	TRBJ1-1	TGTGCCAGCAGCCTTTGGGCGCGGGGGATCCCTGAAGCTTTCTTT	CASSLWARGIPEAFF
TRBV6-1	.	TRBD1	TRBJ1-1	TGTGCCAGCAGTGGGACAGGGACCACTGAAGCTTTCTTT	CASSGTGTTEAFF
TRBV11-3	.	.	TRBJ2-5	TGTGCCAGCAGCCCTGGACAGACCCAAGAGACCCAGTACTTC	CASSPGQTQETQYF